Sequencing of this TCR beta chain was carried out in a study of metastatic and nonmetastatic thyroid tumors. Study context: Comparative analysis of repertoires was undertaken across blood and tumor or nodule tissue obtained from malignant and benign thyroid patients. Overall study findings and caveats: The reported finding was significantly higher TCR beta diversity in malignant thyroid tumors relative to benign nodules, in blood and tumor.

Germline V CDR1 and CDR2: DFQATT, SNEGSKA (reference sequence). The CDR3 loop spans 16 amino acids. With V trimmed by 1 base and J by 3 bases, 8 bases remained unmatched. TCRdb re-called the PCR reads via MiXCR. The data hold about 53,000 clones, with about 20% observed a single time. Nobody among the patients had been given any treatment before thyroid surgery. This clone was counted at least ten times. Its antigen remains unknown. This may arise from a read error, as a much more abundant clone is one base away. The rearrangement joins TRBV20-1 to TRBJ1-2, with 10 bases fitting TRBD1. Material for sequencing was blood. The source is a female donor with papillary thyroid cancer or a benign thyroid nodule (not recorded which). Some clones in this sample may be carry-over from other donors' samples. The CDR3 DNA reads as TGCAGTGCTAGAGCGTACCGGGACAGGGGAGACTATGGCTACACCTTC. As protein: CSARAYRDRGDYGYTF.